The present TCR beta chain was sequenced within a study of cytomegalovirus exposure and HLA in healthy donors. Findings and limits, study-wide: Earlier analysis looked at TCR beta V segments, and most were productive about 90% or about 30% of the time.

Trimming took off 8 bases at V and 5 bases at J, with 11 bases between the two ends. From germline, CDR1 is SNHLY and CDR2 FYNNEI. This CDR3 has 12 residues. A word on this clone: Its antigen remains unidentified.

The PCR contained 60 Vbeta and 13 Jbeta primers. Libraries were prepared by immunoSEQ multiplex PCR; TCRdb keeps only in-frame clonotypes and omits some of them. Of 90,000 or so clones in the sample, 65% to 85% were seen once. The sequencing sample was made of PBMCs. V gene TRBV2 combines with J gene TRBJ2-3; tentatively, D is TRBD2 (6 bases). The origin of this receptor is a man aged 50 to 59 in good health and CMV-seronegative. DNA for the CDR3: TGTGCCAGCGGGGGGTCTGGAGATACGCAGTATTTT. Encoded protein: CASGGSGDTQYF.